This T cell receptor beta chain was identified during a study of T-cell reconstitution after alpha-beta-depleted transplantation in children. V was clipped by 5 bases and J by 4 bases, with 11 bases between them. From germline, CDR1 is MNHEY and CDR2 SVGEGT. This CDR3 comprises 13 residues. Unique molecular identifiers were used to barcode this TCRbeta library. TCRdb used MiXCR to reprocess the PCR reads, holding one entry per CDR3 protein. The table records about 610,000 distinct CDR3 sequences, about 11% of them present only once. Sequenced here: PBMCs from the stem cell graft donor, sampled from the stem cell graft. The source is a human donor who donated a stem cell graft to a child with acute myeloid leukemia. The chain couples TRBV6-2 or TRBV6-3 to TRBJ1-2; tentative D call: TRBD1 (6 bases). The chain's CDR3 is CASSRDRRYGYTF. CDR3 DNA: TGTGCCAGCAGTCGCGACAGGCGCTATGGCTACACCTTC.